Each of the 14 T cell receptor beta chains below was sequenced from the same sample in a study of cytomegalovirus exposure and HLA in healthy donors (dated by TCRdb to 2016 to 2017). The library was generated by the immunoSEQ multiplex PCR assay. In TCRdb, the immuneACCESS table is reduced to in-frame sequences with V and J assigned. These tables do not hold every clone; where another copy was compared, an unresolved V gene accounts for under half, and the others remain unexplained. This sample has under 250,000 clones in its table, and over 65% of those were observed once. The ten top clones hold roughly 5.7% of the sample. Input material: PBMCs. These receptors all stem from a young woman in good health and CMV-seronegative.

The V call is TRBV6-1, the J call TRBJ1-3; the D gene is possibly TRBD1 (5 bases). V gave up 4 bases and J gave up 9 bases, with 19 bases separating them. This CDR3 spans 15 amino acids. CDR1 MNHNS and CDR2 SASEGT come from the germline V gene. In DNA form, the CDR3 reads TGTGCCAGCAGTGCCATGGGGGACCCTCCTAGCACCATATATTTT. This gives the protein CASSAMGDPPSTIYF.

This chain uses TRBV10-3 with TRBJ1-1; TRBD1 matches at 7 bases. From germline, CDR1 is ENHRY and CDR2 SYGVKD. Germline trimming cut 0 bases from V and 6 bases from J; bases unmatched to any gene: 4. The CDR3 is 14 amino acids. The CDR3 here is CAISESGRGPEAFF. In DNA form, the CDR3 reads TGTGCCATCAGTGAGTCCGGGAGGGGGCCTGAAGCTTTCTTT.

CDR3 in DNA: TGTGCCAGCTCACCACCGGGTGGGGTTAGCACAGATACGCAGTATTTT. As protein: CASSPPGGVSTDTQYF. The chain employs TRBV18 and TRBJ2-3, with D unresolved. V lost 0 bases to trimming and J lost 0 bases, with 10 bases between them. CDR3 length: 16 residues. The germline V gene has CDR1 KGHSH and CDR2 LQKENI.

V gene TRBV19 combines with J gene TRBJ2-5; maybe TRBD1 (6 bases). Trimming removed 6 bases from V and 6 bases from J, with 11 bases in between. This CDR3 is 12 amino acids long. Germline lookup yields CDR1 LNHDA and CDR2 SQIVND (reference sequence). The CDR3 region is CASSHREQTQYF. The CDR3 DNA reads TGTGCCAGTAGCCACAGGGAACAGACCCAGTACTTC.

This clone was picked up one time. The chain carries TRBV11-1 and TRBJ2-1; D is ambiguous. This CDR3 comprises 12 residues. From germline, CDR1 is SGHAT and CDR2 FQDESV (reference sequence). Trimming removed 4 bases from V and 5 bases from J, with 6 bases in between. The CDR3 bases are TGTGCCAGCAGCTGGAATGACAATGAGCAGTTCTTC. Residues: CASSWNDNEQFF.

The V gene is TRBV11-2, the J gene TRBJ1-1, with D possibly being TRBD1 (5 bases). This CDR3 has 14 residues. The germline V and J ends were trimmed by 6 bases and 3 bases, with 14 bases remaining between them. Looked up from germline, CDR1 is SGHAT and CDR2 is FQNNGV. CDR3 sequence reads: CASSTYVGDTEAFF. The CDR3 nucleotides read TGTGCCAGCAGTACCTACGTGGGGGACACTGAAGCTTTCTTT.

The rearrangement uses TRBV28 and TRBJ2-7; 9 bases fit TRBD2. This CDR3 has 19 amino acids. Germline V gene data show CDR1 as MDHEN and CDR2 as SYDVKM. Trimming cost V 6 bases and J 4 bases; bases outside gene matches: 22. The CDR3: CASRPLHSGGGTLSYEQYF. The DNA of the CDR3 is TGTGCCAGCAGGCCCCTGCATAGCGGGGGAGGGACATTGAGTTACGAGCAGTACTTC.

This rearrangement joins TRBV5-8 to TRBJ1-6; a weak D match, TRBD1 (6 bases). The germline V and J ends were trimmed by 3 bases and 8 bases, with 18 bases remaining between them. From germline, CDR1 is SGHTS and CDR2 YDEGEE. CDR3 size: 16 residues. This CDR3 reads CASSSRGRGRYSPLHF. The CDR3 nucleotides are TGTGCCAGCAGCTCCCGAGGCAGGGGTCGTTATTCACCCCTCCACTTT. The entire variable domain, with the rest obtained from reference TRBV5-8 and TRBJ1-6, is as follows: EAGVTQSPTHLIKTRGQQATLRCSPISGHTSVYWYQQALGLGLQFLLWYDEGEERNRGNFPPRFSGRQFPNYSSELNVNALELEDSALYLCASSSRGRGRYSPLHFGNGTRLTVT.

This clone was recorded only once. The DNA for the CDR3 is TGCGCCAGCAGCTTTTTAAGCGGTACGGTGAACACTGAAGCTTTCTTT. Translated: CASSFLSGTVNTEAFF. This sequence joins TRBV5-1 and TRBJ1-1; D is ambiguous. CDR1 is SGHRS and CDR2 is YFSETQ in the germline V gene. The V end was cut by 2 bases, the J end by 0 bases, with 14 bases between. The CDR3 is 16 amino acids.

This clone has a count of ten or more. The rearrangement uses TRBV27 and TRBJ2-2, with TRBD1 matching over 9 bases. Germline values: CDR1 MNHEY, CDR2 SMNVEV (reference sequence). The V gene end was trimmed by 6 bases and the J gene end by 6 bases; junction bases not matched to a gene: 8. This CDR3 is built from 15 residues. CDR3 DNA: TGTGCCAGCAGCTTACTCAACAGGGGGCCCGGGGAGCTGTTTTTT. Encoded protein: CASSLLNRGPGELFF.

V is TRBV6-5 and J is TRBJ2-7; D might be TRBD1 (5 bases). Germline-derived CDR1 and CDR2 are MNHEY and SVGAGI. The V end lost 5 bases, the J end lost 0 bases, and 11 bases lay between the germline ends. The length of the CDR3 is 14 residues. CDR3 nucleotides: TGTGCCAGCAGTAACAGGTTCCTCTCCTACGAGCAGTACTTC. It yields the protein CASSNRFLSYEQYF.

The genes are TRBV9 and TRBJ1-2, with TRBD1 matching over 7 bases. Trimming removed 3 bases from V and 2 bases from J; junction bases left unmatched: 7. This CDR3 has 15 residues. Germline V CDR1 and CDR2: SGDLS, YYNGEE. DNA for the CDR3: TGTGCCAGCAGCGCGCAGACAGGGTTAAACTATGGCTACACCTTC. It codes for CASSAQTGLNYGYTF.

The chain joins TRBV6-6 to TRBJ1-5; D gene ambiguous. The CDR3 is 13 residues long. V shed 2 bases and J shed 1 base, with 3 bases lying between them. Germline loops: CDR1 MNHNY, CDR2 SVGAGI (reference sequence). CDR3 protein: CASSYGSNQPQHF. CDR3 coding DNA: TGTGCCAGCAGTTACGGCAGCAATCAGCCCCAGCATTTT.

The chain has TRBV7-9 and TRBJ1-1; no reliable D call. Germline lookup yields CDR1 SEHNR and CDR2 FQNEAQ (reference sequence). Trimming cost V 5 bases and J 4 bases, with 20 bases left between them. The CDR3 totals 16 residues. The CDR3 sequence: CASSTLNPYKGTEAFF. The CDR3, as DNA: TGTGCCAGCAGCACGCTTAACCCGTATAAGGGCACTGAAGCTTTCTTT.